One T cell receptor (beta chain) is described in this entry. Antigen unknown. The source of the sample is a study of Graves' ophthalmopathy and Graves' hyperthyroidism. Study results and caveats: Detected in blood as well were most expanded thyroid clonotypes with frequency above 0.001. Its predictions of ophthalmopathy progression gave the model 55% to 71% sensitivity and almost 75% specificity.

The CDR3 runs to 13 residues. CDR1 and CDR2 (germline): SQVTM, ANQGSEA. V lost 6 bases and J 5 bases, leaving 16 bases between the germline ends. The authors amplified TCR beta CDR3 regions from RNA transcripts. A first-round RT-PCR used HTBI primers, followed by a second-round multiplex PCR. From the multiplex PCR reads, TCRdb called clonotypes with MiXCR, one entry per CDR3 protein. The sample contains some 390,000 distinct CDR3 sequences, around 19% of which appear only once. The chain is built from TRBV29-1 and TRBJ2-5; the D gene is possibly TRBD1 (6 bases). This TCR was recovered from a young woman with Graves' ophthalmopathy. Sequencing used peripheral blood. The CDR3 nucleotides read TGCAGCGTCCTACCGGGACACGGGGAGACCCAGTACTTC. Its protein product is CSVLPGHGETQYF.